These 28 T cell receptor beta chains were all obtained from the same sample, sequenced in a study of circulating and synovial CD4+ cells in juvenile arthritis. Sequencing used immunoSEQ multiplex PCR; TCRdb keeps in-frame clones, though not all of them. The table shows tens of thousands of clones, with just over 90% occurring only once. The sequencing input was CD4+ T cells from blood. The receptors stem from a human donor with juvenile idiopathic arthritis.

The chain joins TRBV6-5 to TRBJ2-7; 9 bases map to TRBD1. CDR1 and CDR2 from the germline V gene are MNHEY and SVGAGI. J lost 3 bases, V lost 11 bases, and 5 bases had no gene match. The CDR3 contains 12 residues. CDR3 DNA sequence: TGTGCCGGGGGACAGGGATACTACGAGCAGTACTTC. This translates into CAGGQGYYEQYF.

CDR3 DNA: TGTGCCAGCAGCTCCCTAATTAGGCGACTAGGTACAGATACGCAGTATTTT. Its translation is CASSSLIRRLGTDTQYF. V gene TRBV7-9 combines with J gene TRBJ2-3, with a tentative D call TRBD2 (6 bases). V gave up 4 bases and J gave up 3 bases, with 20 bases separating them. Germline lookup yields CDR1 SEHNR and CDR2 FQNEAQ (reference sequence). There are 17 residues in the CDR3.

V and J are TRBV4-1 and TRBJ1-2; 11 bases are shared with TRBD1. Germline CDR1 is MGHRA and CDR2 is YSYEKL. J gave up 2 bases and V 5 bases, and 7 bases lay outside the gene matches. The CDR3 is made up of 16 amino acids. The CDR3 loop is CASSTRTGGGNYGYTF. CDR3 DNA sequence: TGCGCCAGCAGCACCCGGACAGGGGGCGGAAACTATGGCTACACCTTC.

The J gene is TRBJ2-7, the V gene TRBV5-4; 9 positions match TRBD1. Germline CDR1 and CDR2: SGHNT and YYREEE (reference sequence). After removal of 4 bases from V and 5 bases from J, the junction contained 16 bases not matched to a gene. The CDR3 is made up of 17 amino acids. CDR3 in DNA: TGTGCCAGCAGCAGGAACAGGGGGCAGAAGTCTACCCACGAGCAGTACTTC. Protein product: CASSRNRGQKSTHEQYF.

The J gene is TRBJ2-5, the V gene TRBV18; D unresolved. V lost 6 bases to trimming and J lost 3 bases, with 11 bases between them. The CDR3 runs to 13 residues. The germline gives CDR1 KGHSH, CDR2 LQKENI. CDR3 residues: CASSFEAEETQYF. The CDR3, as DNA: TGTGCCAGCTCCTTTGAGGCGGAAGAGACCCAGTACTTC. The whole variable domain, filled in from reference TRBV18 and TRBJ2-5, reads NAGVMQNPRHLVRRRGQEARLRCSPMKGHSHVYWYRQLPEEGLKFMVYLQKENIIDESGMPKERFSAEFPKEGPSILRIQQVVRGDSAAYFCASSFEAEETQYFGPGTRLLVL.

CDR3 sequence reads: CASSVTGTASYSYGYTF. CDR3 sequence (DNA): TGTGCCAGCTCAGTTACCGGGACAGCTAGTTATAGCTATGGCTACACCTTC. The chain joins TRBV18 to TRBJ1-2, with 7 bases lining up with TRBD1. The V gene end was trimmed by 5 bases and the J gene end by 4 bases; junction bases not matched to a gene: 16. Germline lookup yields CDR1 KGHSH and CDR2 LQKENI. This CDR3 is built from 17 residues.

The chain has TRBV15 and TRBJ2-5; D perhaps matches TRBD2 (6 bases). The CDR3 runs to 16 residues. Germline CDR1 is LNHNV and CDR2 is YYDKDF (reference sequence). V dropped 3 bases and J dropped 2 bases, with 16 bases sitting between them. The DNA of the CDR3 is TGTGCCACCAGCAGGGCCCTCGGGACTCAACAAGAGACCCAGTACTTC. This encodes CATSRALGTQQETQYF.

The rearrangement links TRBV2 to TRBJ1-5, with D unclear. CDR1 and CDR2 (germline): SNHLY, FYNNEI. There are 14 residues in the CDR3. Trimming took 1 base from V and 1 from J, leaving 5 bases between them. The CDR3 bases are TGTGCCAGCAGTGAAGTGAGAAGCAATCAGCCCCAGCATTTT. As protein: CASSEVRSNQPQHF.

The rearrangement links TRBV19 to TRBJ1-5; D remains ambiguous. The germline gives CDR1 LNHDA, CDR2 SQIVND (reference sequence). This CDR3 is 13 amino acids long. V lost 5 bases and J 5 bases, leaving 10 bases between the germline ends. CDR3 DNA sequence: TGTGCCAGTAGTCTTAGCCGAGATCAGCCCCAGCATTTT. Its protein is CASSLSRDQPQHF.

The chain joins TRBV6-5 to TRBJ1-2; D ambiguous. Germline V gene lookup returns CDR1 MNHEY and CDR2 SVGAGI. V was pared by 7 bases and J by 4 bases, with 16 bases between. There are 14 residues in the CDR3. The CDR3 reads CASIRGGIGYGYTF. The DNA for the CDR3 is TGTGCCAGCATTCGCGGAGGGATTGGCTATGGCTACACCTTC.

The J gene is TRBJ2-1, the V gene TRBV28, with 9 bases that match TRBD2. Germline V lookup: CDR1 MDHEN, CDR2 SYDVKM. V shed 5 bases, J shed 4 bases, and the junction held 15 bases outside the gene matches. CDR3 length: 18 residues. The DNA of the CDR3 is TGTGCCAGCAGTCCAGACTCAATAGCGGGAGTAAGATACAATGAGCAGTTCTTC. Amino acid sequence: CASSPDSIAGVRYNEQFF.

The rearrangement joins TRBV6-5 to TRBJ2-3; D ambiguous. Per germline, CDR1 MNHEY and CDR2 SVGAGI. V lost 6 bases and J 0 bases, leaving 7 bases between the germline ends. This CDR3 has 13 amino acids. CDR3 region: CASRAPSTDTQYF. The DNA for the CDR3 is TGTGCCAGCAGGGCTCCAAGCACAGATACGCAGTATTTT.

The V and J genes are TRBV6-5 and TRBJ1-1; a weak D match, TRBD1 (6 bases). The CDR3 sequence is 13 residues long. In germline, CDR1 is MNHEY, CDR2 SVGAGI. Trimming pared 5 bases from V and 4 bases from J, leaving 11 bases between. The CDR3, as DNA: TGTGCCAGCAGTCCGGGGGGGCCCACTGAAGCTTTCTTT. Amino acids: CASSPGGPTEAFF.

The V and J genes are TRBV18 and TRBJ2-2; 9 bases line up with TRBD2. The CDR3 extends over 16 amino acids. Germline CDR1 and CDR2: KGHSH and LQKENI. J was trimmed by 1 base and V by 3 bases; bases with no gene match: 3. In DNA, the CDR3 is TGTGCCAGCTCACCTGGGACTAGCCTGAACACCGGGGAGCTGTTTTTT. It translates to CASSPGTSLNTGELFF.

The chain is built from TRBV30 and TRBJ1-1; D unclear. The ends were cut back, 1 base at V and 6 bases at J, with 15 bases in the middle. The germline V gene has CDR1 GTSNPN and CDR2 SVGIG (reference sequence). The CDR3 is made up of 14 amino acids. The CDR3 reads CAWSARAVSAEAFF. In DNA, the CDR3 is TGTGCCTGGAGTGCACGGGCAGTTAGCGCTGAAGCTTTCTTT.

This chain links TRBV5-1 with TRBJ2-6; maybe TRBD1 (5 bases). Germline V gene sequence: CDR1 SGHRS, CDR2 YFSETQ. V lost 2 bases and J lost 0, with 6 bases in between. The CDR3 length is 15 residues. CDR3 residues: CASSFTGSGANVLTF. The CDR3 DNA follows: TGCGCCAGCAGCTTTACAGGCTCTGGGGCCAACGTCCTGACTTTC.

V gene TRBV7-9 combines with J gene TRBJ1-2; no clear D gene. Germline V gene sequence: CDR1 SEHNR, CDR2 FQNEAQ (reference sequence). The ends were cut back, 1 base at V and 2 bases at J, with 5 bases in the middle. The CDR3 has 13 residues. CDR3 residues: CASSLDSNYGYTF. The DNA of the CDR3 is TGTGCCAGCAGCTTAGACAGCAACTATGGCTACACCTTC.

The chain couples TRBV7-8 to TRBJ2-7; TRBD1 aligns across 8 bases. This CDR3 spans 12 amino acids. The V gene end was trimmed by 6 bases and the J gene end by 6 bases; junction bases not matched to a gene: 4. CDR1 and CDR2 from the germline V gene are SGHVS and FQNEAQ. The CDR3 loop reads CASSPDRAEQYF. The CDR3 DNA reads TGTGCCAGCAGTCCGGACAGGGCCGAGCAGTACTTC.

The V gene is TRBV5-3, the J gene TRBJ2-1, with TRBD2 matching over 7 bases. TRBV5-3 is an ORF for which the function is uncertain. The CDR3 loop spans 14 amino acids. With 4 bases clipped from V and 5 bases from J, the junction kept 6 bases outside the gene matches. The CDR3 is CARSVLADNNEQFF. In DNA form, the CDR3 reads TGTGCCAGAAGCGTTCTAGCGGATAACAATGAGCAGTTCTTC.

The gene calls are TRBV6-5 and TRBJ2-7; weak D call: TRBD2 (6 bases). The CDR3 consists of 16 residues. The germline V gene has CDR1 MNHEY and CDR2 SVGAGI. With 4 bases removed from V and 4 bases from J, the gap between germline ends came to 20 bases. CDR3 in DNA: TGTGCCAGCAGTTTCGCAGGGAGGTTAGCCCTGTACGAGCAGTACTTC. It is translated as CASSFAGRLALYEQYF.

The table lists this clone with a count of one. The chain employs TRBV19 and TRBJ1-2, with TRBD1 matching over 7 bases. Germline CDR1 LNHDA, CDR2 SQIVND (reference sequence). The CDR3 is made up of 15 amino acids. V dropped 7 bases and J dropped 0; count of bases not matched to a gene: 8. CDR3 residues: CASTDRDRSNYGYTF. The CDR3 nucleotides are TGTGCCAGTACCGACCGGGACAGATCTAACTATGGCTACACCTTC.

The gene calls are TRBV14 and TRBJ2-7, with a tentative D call TRBD2 (6 bases). CDR3 size: 14 residues. The V end lost 4 bases, the J end lost 3 bases, and 13 bases lay between the germline ends. The germline V gene encodes CDR1 SGHDN and CDR2 FVKESK. The DNA of the CDR3 is TGTGCCAGCAGCCCAATCGGGACTCGCTACGAGCAGTACTTC. As protein: CASSPIGTRYEQYF. Based on the CDR3 plus reference TRBV14 and TRBJ2-7, the full variable domain is EAGVTQFPSHSVIEKGQTVTLRCDPISGHDNLYWYRRVMGKEIKFLLHFVKESKQDESGMPNNRFLAERTGGTYSTLKVQPAELEDSGVYFCASSPIGTRYEQYFGPGTRLTVT.

The chain couples TRBV5-1 to TRBJ2-7; the D gene is possibly TRBD1 (6 bases). CDR1 SGHRS and CDR2 YFSETQ come from the germline V gene. The V end lost 0 bases, the J end lost 3 bases, and 13 bases lay between the germline ends. The CDR3 consists of 15 residues. DNA for the CDR3: TGCGCCAGCAGCTTGGGTCACCGGGACAACTACGAGCAGTACTTC. Translation: CASSLGHRDNYEQYF. The whole variable domain, remainder taken from reference TRBV5-1 and TRBJ2-7, is KAGVTQTPRYLIKTRGQQVTLSCSPISGHRSVSWYQQTPGQGLQFLFEYFSETQRNKGNFPGRFSGRQFSNSRSEMNVSTLELGDSALYLCASSLGHRDNYEQYFGPGTRLTVT.

The chain employs TRBV6-1 and TRBJ1-1; 8 bases align to TRBD1. Germline CDR1 reads MNHNS; CDR2 reads SASEGT. CDR3 length: 13 residues. Trimming removed 4 bases from V and 5 bases from J; junction bases left unmatched: 3. The CDR3 DNA reads as TGTGCCAGCAGTGCGGACAGGGATACTGAAGCTTTCTTT. Translated, it gives CASSADRDTEAFF.

Note on this clone: Other DNA sequences within the sample encode an identical CDR3. The chain couples TRBV27 to TRBJ1-1, with D hard to call. Germline assignment: CDR1 MNHEY and CDR2 SMNVEV (reference sequence). The CDR3 has 14 amino acids. Trimming stripped 2 bases from V and 4 bases from J, with 11 bases between. The CDR3, as DNA: TGTGCCAGCAGTTTAAGGCAGGCGGGCACTGAAGCTTTCTTT. Amino acids: CASSLRQAGTEAFF.

The rearrangement uses TRBV9 and TRBJ2-3, with D possibly matching TRBD2 (5 bases). The germline V and J ends were trimmed by 4 bases and 6 bases, with 9 bases remaining between them. The CDR3 is made up of 12 amino acids. Germline CDR1 SGDLS, CDR2 YYNGEE. The CDR3 protein is CASSREGDTQYF. CDR3 nucleotide sequence: TGTGCCAGCAGCCGGGAAGGGGATACGCAGTATTTT. Full variable domain (missing parts from reference TRBV9 and TRBJ2-3): DSGVTQTPKHLITATGQRVTLRCSPRSGDLSVYWYQQSLDQGLQFLIQYYNGEERAKGNILERFSAQQFPDLHSELNLSSLELGDSALYFCASSREGDTQYFGPGTRLTVL.

This clone was seen a single time. This chain uses TRBV28 with TRBJ2-2; 12 positions agree with TRBD1. With V trimmed by 5 bases and J by 5 bases, 9 bases remained unmatched. Germline-derived CDR1 and CDR2 are MDHEN and SYDVKM. CDR3 length: 17 residues. The chain's CDR3 is CASSIGTGGGWTGELFF. CDR3 in DNA: TGTGCCAGCAGTATCGGGACAGGGGGCGGATGGACCGGGGAGCTGTTTTTT.

The rearrangement joins TRBV28 to TRBJ2-7; TRBD2 matches 8 bases. The V gene's germline CDR1 is MDHEN and CDR2 SYDVKM. CDR3 length: 15 amino acids. The ends lost 3 bases at V and 3 bases at J; junction bases unmatched: 7. CDR3 in amino acids: CASSFQSGGNYEQYF. CDR3 DNA sequence: TGTGCCAGCAGTTTCCAAAGCGGGGGTAACTACGAGCAGTACTTC.